By frequency in the sample, the clone carrying this T cell receptor beta chain is medium-sized. Its specificity is unknown. The data stem from a study of chemoradiotherapy in HPV16-positive cancers. On the study more broadly: Candidate HPV-specific T-cell clones and common TCR motifs came from functional assays in a couple of HPV16-positive patients.

V dropped 3 bases and J dropped 3; count of bases not matched to a gene: 2. Germline V gives CDR1 MDHEN, CDR2 SYDVKM. This CDR3 is 13 amino acids long. Regarding the study as a whole: Candidate HPV-specific clones and E7-related TCR motifs grew in tumor during treatment. HPV-specific T cells were functionally defined from only a couple of HPV16-positive patients.

TCRdb's copy holds only in-frame clones and misses some; the assay was immunoSEQ multiplex PCR. The sample carries about 16,000 clones, around three quarters recorded once. Samples were taken several times over chemoradiotherapy. The genes are TRBV28 and TRBJ2-7; TRBD1 agrees at 7 bases. This receptor was obtained from a human donor with HPV-associated anogenital cancer. The starting material was tumor tissue, obtained from a patient who underwent chemoradiotherapy. The DNA for the CDR3 is TGTGCCAGCAGTTTTGGGACAGTCTACGAGCAGTACTTC. This codes for CASSFGTVYEQYF.